The sequence of this TCR beta chain was determined in a study of blood T cell repertoires in COVID-19. About the research overall: COVID-19 samples collected from the United States, Italy and Spain covered acute and convalescent phases. Sample material is recorded as cDNA or gDNA derived from T cells, B-cell-depleted T cells, or PBMCs.

CDR3 length: 15 residues. The V gene end was trimmed by 0 bases and the J gene end by 2 bases; junction bases not matched to a gene: 3. Germline CDR1 is SGHRS and CDR2 is YFSETQ. Here immunoSEQ multiplex PCR was the method, and the copy in TCRdb shows in-frame clones only, minus some. The sample lists about 37,000 clones; around 90% were seen once. The source is a human donor in a cohort sampled during active COVID-19. The sequenced material came from peripheral blood. The chain uses TRBV5-1 and TRBJ2-5, with 8 bases fitting TRBD1. The CDR3 sequence: CASSLADREQETQYF. CDR3 DNA: TGCGCCAGCAGCTTGGCGGACAGGGAGCAAGAGACCCAGTACTTC.